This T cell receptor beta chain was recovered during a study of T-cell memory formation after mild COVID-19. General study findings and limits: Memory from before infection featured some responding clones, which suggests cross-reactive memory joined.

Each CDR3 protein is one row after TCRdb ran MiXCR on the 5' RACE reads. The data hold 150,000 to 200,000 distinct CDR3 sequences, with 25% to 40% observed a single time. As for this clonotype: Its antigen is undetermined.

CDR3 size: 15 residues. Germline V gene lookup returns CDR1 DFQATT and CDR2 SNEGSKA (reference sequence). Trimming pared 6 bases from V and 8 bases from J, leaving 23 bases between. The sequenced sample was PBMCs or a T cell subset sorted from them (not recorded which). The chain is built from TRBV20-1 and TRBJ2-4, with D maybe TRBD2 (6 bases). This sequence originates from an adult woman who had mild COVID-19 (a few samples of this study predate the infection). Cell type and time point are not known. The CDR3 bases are TGCAGTGCCAGAACACCCAAGCGGGTTGGGGACATTCAGTACTTC. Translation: CSARTPKRVGDIQYF.